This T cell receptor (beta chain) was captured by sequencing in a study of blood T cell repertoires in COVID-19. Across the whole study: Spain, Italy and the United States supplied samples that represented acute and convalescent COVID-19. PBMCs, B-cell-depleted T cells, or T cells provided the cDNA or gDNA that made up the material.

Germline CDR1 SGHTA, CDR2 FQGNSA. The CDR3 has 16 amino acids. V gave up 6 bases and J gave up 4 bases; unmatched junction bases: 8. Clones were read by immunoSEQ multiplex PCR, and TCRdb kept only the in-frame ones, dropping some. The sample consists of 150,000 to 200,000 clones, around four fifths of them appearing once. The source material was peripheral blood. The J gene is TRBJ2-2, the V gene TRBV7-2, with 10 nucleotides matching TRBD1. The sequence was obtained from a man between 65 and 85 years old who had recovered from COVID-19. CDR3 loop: CASRSPGQGFTGELFF. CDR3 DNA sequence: TGTGCCAGCAGATCACCGGGACAGGGGTTCACCGGGGAGCTGTTTTTT.